These T cell receptor beta chains were read from a single sample in a study of shared clonotypes between healthy human individuals. Assay: immunoSEQ multiplex PCR; the TCRdb copy retains only in-frame clones and omits some. This sample has under 2,000,000 clones, with about 95% found just once. Specimen: naive CD8+ T cells sorted from blood. The receptors were sampled from a man aged 18 to 35 in good health. Each CDR3 is given with its conserved first and last residue. The D gene is left open where the match is weak. Only some rows state a clone size, as once, few, many or a class for expanded clones.

DNA: TGCGCCAGCAGCTTGTCGGGCAGGGAGGCAGATACGCAGTATTTT; CDR3: CASSLSGREADTQYF; D: NA; size: NA; J: TRBJ2-3; V: TRBV5-1
DNA: TGCGCCAGCAGCTTGGCCGAATTGTTATCCCAAGAGACCCAGTACTTC; CDR3: CASSLAELLSQETQYF; D: NA; size: NA; J: TRBJ2-5; V: TRBV5-1
DNA: TGTGCCAGCAGCTTACAGGTATCCTACGAGCAGTACTTC; CDR3: CASSLQVSYEQYF; D: NA; size: once; J: TRBJ2-7; V: TRBV5-5
DNA: TGCGCCAGCAGCCAAGATGGGGACTTAAGCACAGATACGCAGTATTTT; CDR3: CASSQDGDLSTDTQYF; D: NA; size: NA; J: TRBJ2-3; V: TRBV4-3
DNA: TGTGCCAGCAGCTACATTGGGACTAGCCCCTACGAGCAGTACTTC; CDR3: CASSYIGTSPYEQYF; D: TRBD2; size: NA; J: TRBJ2-7; V: TRBV7-9
DNA: TGTGCCAGTGGGGACTTGACCTACGAGCAGTACTTC; CDR3: CASGDLTYEQYF; D: NA; size: NA; J: TRBJ2-7; V: TRBV7-9
DNA: TGTGCCAGCAGCCACGTCCTGGGGCACACTGAAGCTTTCTTT; CDR3: CASSHVLGHTEAFF; D: NA; size: NA; J: TRBJ1-1; V: TRBV7-9
DNA: TGTGCCAGCAGCCAAAGATGGGACTCAGATACGCAGTATTTT; CDR3: CASSQRWDSDTQYF; D: NA; size: NA; J: TRBJ2-3; V: TRBV4-2
DNA: TGTGCCAGCAGTTTCCCGGGACTAGCGGGGGGGCCAGATACGCAGTATTTT; CDR3: CASSFPGLAGGPDTQYF; D: TRBD2; size: NA; J: TRBJ2-3; V: TRBV2
DNA: TGTGCCTGGAGTGGGGGCAGCTACGAGCAGTACTTC; CDR3: CAWSGGSYEQYF; D: NA; size: NA; J: TRBJ2-7; V: TRBV30
DNA: TGTGCCAGCAGCATGGGACAGGGGGCGACTGAAGCTTTCTTT; CDR3: CASSMGQGATEAFF; D: TRBD1; size: NA; J: TRBJ1-1; V: TRBV5-4
DNA: TGCGCCAGCAGCTCGGACAGTTCTCCCACCTACGAGCAGTACTTC; CDR3: CASSSDSSPTYEQYF; D: NA; size: NA; J: TRBJ2-7; V: TRBV5-1
DNA: TGTGCCAGTAGTATTAGTCCGACAGGGCCGGGAGCGGAGCAGTTCTTC; CDR3: CASSISPTGPGAEQFF; D: NA; size: NA; J: TRBJ2-1; V: TRBV19
DNA: TGTGCCAGCCAGGGACAGGCCAACGAGCAGTACTTC; CDR3: CASQGQANEQYF; D: TRBD1; size: NA; J: TRBJ2-7; V: TRBV7-9
DNA: TGTGCCACCAGCGCTGGGCAGGGTAACAATCAGCCCCAGCATTTT; CDR3: CATSAGQGNNQPQHF; D: NA; size: few; J: TRBJ1-5; V: TRBV15
DNA: TGCGCCAGCAGCGAGGGACTAGCGGGAGGTAGGGGAGAGACCCAGTACTTC; CDR3: CASSEGLAGGRGETQYF; D: TRBD2; size: NA; J: TRBJ2-5; V: TRBV10-2
DNA: TGTGCCAGCAGTCGATCCGAGCAGTACTTC; CDR3: CASSRSEQYF; D: NA; size: NA; J: TRBJ2-7; V: TRBV2
DNA: TGTGCCAGCAGTTTTTTGGAGGTTCCCTACGAGCAGTACTTC; CDR3: CASSFLEVPYEQYF; D: NA; size: NA; J: TRBJ2-7; V: TRBV28
DNA: TGTGCCAGCGGGGGGACGGAGTCTGGAAACACCATATATTTT; CDR3: CASGGTESGNTIYF; D: NA; size: NA; J: TRBJ1-3; V: TRBV5-4
DNA: TGTGCCAGCAGTTCGGGCGAAGACCTGTTTTTT; CDR3: CASSSGEDLFF; D: NA; size: NA; J: TRBJ1-4; V: TRBV5-6
DNA: TGCGCCAGCAGCCCGGGGGATCGGGGGATTAATGAAAAACTGTTTTTT; CDR3: CASSPGDRGINEKLFF; D: NA; size: NA; J: TRBJ1-4; V: TRBV5-1
DNA: TGTGCCAGCAGTCCCCTGAGGGGGGCAGACTATGGCTACACCTTC; CDR3: CASSPLRGADYGYTF; D: NA; size: NA; J: TRBJ1-2; V: TRBV27
DNA: TGTGCCAGCAGCTTAAGGGGAGGCAGGGTAGAAGACACCGGGGAGCTGTTTTTT; CDR3: CASSLRGGRVEDTGELFF; D: NA; size: NA; J: TRBJ2-2; V: TRBV7-9
DNA: TGTGCCAGCAGCTCCCCAGACGGTATGGAGCAGTACTTC; CDR3: CASSSPDGMEQYF; D: NA; size: NA; J: TRBJ2-7; V: TRBV11-2
DNA: TGTGCCAGCCGAGCGGGAGGGTCCGACGAGCAGTACTTC; CDR3: CASRAGGSDEQYF; D: TRBD2; size: NA; J: TRBJ2-7; V: TRBV11-2
DNA: TGTGCCTGGGTGACAGGGTCCTACAATGAGCAGTTCTTC; CDR3: CAWVTGSYNEQFF; D: TRBD1; size: NA; J: TRBJ2-1; V: TRBV30
DNA: TGCGCCAGCAGCCAAGAAGACAGGGGGCTTCAGCCCCAGCATTTT; CDR3: CASSQEDRGLQPQHF; D: TRBD1; size: NA; J: TRBJ1-5; V: TRBV4-3
DNA: TGTGCCAGCAACAGCCTGGCAGGGGGGCATGAAAAACTGTTTTTT; CDR3: CASNSLAGGHEKLFF; D: TRBD1; size: NA; J: TRBJ1-4; V: TRBV6-1
DNA: TGTGCCAGCAGCCAAGATGTCGCAGGGGGCTACGAGCAGTACTTC; CDR3: CASSQDVAGGYEQYF; D: TRBD1; size: once; J: TRBJ2-7; V: TRBV4-2
DNA: TGTGCCAGTAGGGGGGACAGCGTCGTTCACTATGGCTACACCTTC; CDR3: CASRGDSVVHYGYTF; D: TRBD1; size: NA; J: TRBJ1-2; V: TRBV19
DNA: TGCGCCAGCAGCCAAGATTGGGACAGGGTGTGGGCGAACACCGGGGAGCTGTTTTTT; CDR3: CASSQDWDRVWANTGELFF; D: TRBD1; size: NA; J: TRBJ2-2; V: TRBV4-3
DNA: TGTGCCAGCACCTACTACTGGCAGGGTGAACCCCCTAGCACAGATACGCAGTATTTT; CDR3: CASTYYWQGEPPSTDTQYF; D: NA; size: NA; J: TRBJ2-3; V: TRBV11-2
DNA: TGTGCCAGCAGGGCCGGGGGCGCCTCTGGCAATCAGCCCCAGCATTTT; CDR3: CASRAGGASGNQPQHF; D: NA; size: NA; J: TRBJ1-5; V: TRBV6-6
DNA: TGTGCCAGCAGTGAAGGACCAGGGAGGGATTACGAGCAGTACTTC; CDR3: CASSEGPGRDYEQYF; D: TRBD2; size: NA; J: TRBJ2-7; V: TRBV6-1
DNA: TGTGCCAGCAGGGGGACAGGGGGCGGGGAAAAACTGTTTTTT; CDR3: CASRGTGGGEKLFF; D: TRBD1; size: NA; J: TRBJ1-4; V: TRBV28
DNA: TGTGCCAGCAGCTTAGATGTGCTTTTAGGGGGGCCCGCCGGGGAGCTGTTTTTT; CDR3: CASSLDVLLGGPAGELFF; D: NA; size: NA; J: TRBJ2-2; V: TRBV11-2
DNA: TGTGCCATCAGTGAGTCGGCCTACGAGCAGTACTTC; CDR3: CAISESAYEQYF; D: NA; size: NA; J: TRBJ2-7; V: TRBV10-3
DNA: TGTGCCAGCAGTTTGCCGGGATATCGCGGGGAGCTGTTTTTT; CDR3: CASSLPGYRGELFF; D: NA; size: NA; J: TRBJ2-2; V: TRBV28
DNA: TGTGCCAGCAGTCCCGGGACACCTAAAGAGACCCAGTACTTC; CDR3: CASSPGTPKETQYF; D: NA; size: once; J: TRBJ2-5; V: TRBV6-4
DNA: TGTGCCAGCAGCGTACAAAACACCGGGGAGCTGTTTTTT; CDR3: CASSVQNTGELFF; D: NA; size: NA; J: TRBJ2-2; V: TRBV9
DNA: TGCGCCAGCAGCCCCGGGGGAGGGGGCTACGAGCAGTACTTC; CDR3: CASSPGGGGYEQYF; D: NA; size: once; J: TRBJ2-7; V: TRBV5-1
DNA: TGTGCCAGCAGCTTACTAGTAGGCTACGAGCAGTACTTC; CDR3: CASSLLVGYEQYF; D: NA; size: NA; J: TRBJ2-7; V: TRBV7-2
DNA: TGTGCCAGCAGTTCACAGGGCGGGGGAAACACCATATATTTT; CDR3: CASSSQGGGNTIYF; D: NA; size: NA; J: TRBJ1-3; V: TRBV28
DNA: TGTGCCAGTAGCATCCGGGACTATCCAGATACGCAGTATTTT; CDR3: CASSIRDYPDTQYF; D: TRBD2; size: NA; J: TRBJ2-3; V: TRBV25-1
DNA: TGTGCCAGCAGCCCGATGGAAGTGACAGGAGATAACACAGATACGCAGTATTTT; CDR3: CASSPMEVTGDNTDTQYF; D: NA; size: once; J: TRBJ2-3; V: TRBV14
DNA: TGTGCCAGCAGCTCCCTAGGGGCGGGGGGCTACACCTTC; CDR3: CASSSLGAGGYTF; D: NA; size: NA; J: TRBJ1-2; V: TRBV11-2
DNA: TGTGCCAGCAGCCTCATAAGTGCGGGAGAAGGACACAATGAGCAGTTCTTC; CDR3: CASSLISAGEGHNEQFF; D: TRBD2; size: NA; J: TRBJ2-1; V: TRBV11-3
DNA: TGTGCCAGCAGTGAAAACTATCTTACAGGGAGAAACTACGAGCAGTACTTC; CDR3: CASSENYLTGRNYEQYF; D: NA; size: NA; J: TRBJ2-7; V: TRBV6-1
DNA: TGTGCCAGCAGCTTGGAGGGGACTGACACTGAAGCTTTCTTT; CDR3: CASSLEGTDTEAFF; D: NA; size: few; J: TRBJ1-1; V: TRBV11-3
DNA: TGTGCCAGCAGTTCGCCCAATTTCGGGACTAGCGGGGGGCGATCCTACAATGAGCAGTTCTTC; CDR3: CASSSPNFGTSGGRSYNEQFF; D: TRBD2; size: NA; J: TRBJ2-1; V: TRBV28
DNA: TGCAGCGTTGGTTCGGAAGGTGAGCAGTACTTC; CDR3: CSVGSEGEQYF; D: NA; size: NA; J: TRBJ2-7; V: TRBV29-1
DNA: TGTGCCAGCAGTTACTTCGGCAGCTCCTACAATGAGCAGTTCTTC; CDR3: CASSYFGSSYNEQFF; D: NA; size: NA; J: TRBJ2-1; V: TRBV6-5
DNA: TGTGCCAGCAGCCTGACCCGCGAGCAGTACTTC; CDR3: CASSLTREQYF; D: NA; size: NA; J: TRBJ2-7; V: TRBV5-8
DNA: TGTGCCAGCACCTACGGGACTACCCACAATGAGCAGTTCTTC; CDR3: CASTYGTTHNEQFF; D: TRBD2; size: NA; J: TRBJ2-1; V: TRBV7-8
DNA: TGTGCCAGCAGCTCGCACAGGGGGCCGTACAATGAGCAGTTCTTC; CDR3: CASSSHRGPYNEQFF; D: TRBD1; size: NA; J: TRBJ2-1; V: TRBV5-4
DNA: TGTGCCAGCAGCTCGCGGGCTGGGGGGTACCAAGAGACCCAGTACTTC; CDR3: CASSSRAGGYQETQYF; D: NA; size: NA; J: TRBJ2-5; V: TRBV27
DNA: TGTGCCAGCAGCTCGGGGGGCACTGAAGCTTTCTTT; CDR3: CASSSGGTEAFF; D: NA; size: NA; J: TRBJ1-1; V: TRBV9
DNA: TGTGCCAGCAGCACTAGCGGGGGACCAACCGGGGAGCTGTTTTTT; CDR3: CASSTSGGPTGELFF; D: TRBD2; size: NA; J: TRBJ2-2; V: TRBV7-9
DNA: TGTGCCAGCAGCTTTTTTGGGGTGAACACTGAAGCTTTCTTT; CDR3: CASSFFGVNTEAFF; D: NA; size: NA; J: TRBJ1-1; V: TRBV11-2